These 20 T cell receptor beta chains share one sample of origin, sequenced in a study of blood T cell repertoires in COVID-19. The repertoire was sequenced with immunoSEQ multiplex PCR; TCRdb's copy has only in-frame clones and lacks some. This repertoire shows approximately 100,000 clones, almost 95% found once; its top ten account for approximately 5.8%. The source material was peripheral blood. The origin of the receptors is a man aged 45-65 years with active COVID-19.

The chain carries TRBV9 and TRBJ2-5, with TRBD2 matching 10 bases. The germline V gene encodes CDR1 SGDLS and CDR2 YYNGEE. The CDR3 length is 15 residues. The junction had 2 bases not matched to a gene; V was cut back by 2 bases and J by 1 base. The CDR3 nucleotides are TGTGCCAGCAGCGTCAGCGGGGGGGTCCAAGAGACCCAGTACTTC. It yields the protein CASSVSGGVQETQYF.

The chain carries TRBV30 and TRBJ2-7, with TRBD1 matching 10 bases. The CDR3 consists of 17 residues. Germline V gives CDR1 GTSNPN, CDR2 SVGIG (reference sequence). With 0 bases clipped from V and 3 bases from J, the junction kept 11 bases outside the gene matches. The CDR3 DNA sequence: TGTGCCTGGAGTGTACTAAGGGGGACAGGGGTGAGCTACGAGCAGTACTTC. It encodes CAWSVLRGTGVSYEQYF.

The rearrangement uses TRBV9 and TRBJ2-5, with 12 nucleotides matching TRBD1. Germline V gene data show CDR1 as SGDLS and CDR2 as YYNGEE. This CDR3 has 14 residues. Losses at the gene ends were 6 bases for V and 5 bases for J; bases not matched to a gene: 5. CDR3 sequence (DNA): TGTGCCAGCACCAGGGACAGGGGGCGGGAGACCCAGTACTTC. It yields the protein CASTRDRGRETQYF. Complete variable domain (other parts from reference TRBV9 and TRBJ2-5): DSGVTQTPKHLITATGQRVTLRCSPRSGDLSVYWYQQSLDQGLQFLIQYYNGEERAKGNILERFSAQQFPDLHSELNLSSLELGDSALYFCASTRDRGRETQYFGPGTRLLVL.

This chain links TRBV28 with TRBJ2-7; 10 bases fit TRBD1. Per germline, CDR1 MDHEN and CDR2 SYDVKM. There are 14 residues in the CDR3. J lost 5 bases, V lost 2 bases, and 3 bases had no gene match. The CDR3 loop is CASSLRDRGNEQYF. CDR3 DNA: TGTGCCAGCAGTTTACGGGACAGGGGAAACGAGCAGTACTTC.

The genes are TRBV24-1 and TRBJ2-1; weak D call: TRBD2 (6 bases). Per germline, CDR1 KGHDR and CDR2 SFDVKD. V shed 4 bases and J shed 7 bases, with 10 bases lying between them. This CDR3 has 13 residues. The CDR3 is CATSDPRGNEQFF. The CDR3 nucleotides read TGTGCCACCAGTGACCCTCGGGGGAATGAGCAGTTCTTC.

The chain links TRBV5-1 to TRBJ1-2; maybe TRBD1 (5 bases). The CDR3 has 12 residues. The V end lost 1 base, the J end lost 4 bases, and 5 bases lay between the germline ends. CDR1 and CDR2 from the germline V gene are SGHRS and YFSETQ. CDR3 protein: CASSLRGYGYTF. CDR3 nucleotides: TGCGCCAGCAGCTTGAGGGGCTATGGCTACACCTTC.

The chain links TRBV5-1 to TRBJ2-7, with 9 bases matching TRBD1. This CDR3 comprises 15 residues. Germline V gives CDR1 SGHRS, CDR2 YFSETQ. The junction had 5 bases not matched to a gene; V was cut back by 0 bases and J by 4 bases. CDR3 loop: CASSLAVGTGYEQYF. CDR3 bases: TGCGCCAGCAGCTTGGCCGTGGGGACAGGGTACGAGCAGTACTTC.

This chain connects TRBV6-5 to TRBJ2-2; 8 nucleotides align to TRBD1. The CDR3 runs to 15 residues. V dropped 4 bases and J dropped 4; count of bases not matched to a gene: 5. The germline V gene encodes CDR1 MNHEY and CDR2 SVGAGI. CDR3 DNA: TGTGCCAGCAGTTTAGCCGGGACAGGCACCGGGGAGCTGTTTTTT. This translates into CASSLAGTGTGELFF.

Only a few counts were recorded for this clone. The sample has other DNA sequences that encode this CDR3 too. This chain links TRBV18 with TRBJ2-7, with 7 nucleotides matching TRBD1. There are 12 residues in the CDR3. The trim removed 3 bases at V and 6 bases at J, leaving 2 bases unmatched. Germline V gene sequence: CDR1 KGHSH, CDR2 LQKENI. The CDR3 region is CASSPGTVEQYF. In nucleotides, the CDR3 is TGTGCCAGCTCACCTGGGACAGTCGAGCAGTACTTC.

This chain links TRBV28 with TRBJ2-7; 10 bases agree with TRBD2. The trim removed 3 bases at V and 2 bases at J, leaving 4 bases unmatched. This CDR3 is built from 15 residues. CDR1 and CDR2 (germline): MDHEN, SYDVKM. The chain's CDR3 is CASSFKREGPYEQYF. The CDR3 bases are TGTGCCAGCAGTTTTAAGCGGGAGGGACCCTACGAGCAGTACTTC. The full variable domain, in which reference TRBV28 and TRBJ2-7 provide the parts outside the CDR3, is DVKVTQSSRYLVKRTGEKVFLECVQDMDHENMFWYRQDPGLGLRLIYFSYDVKMKEKGDIPEGYSVSREKKERFSLILESASTNQTSMYLCASSFKREGPYEQYFGPGTRLTVT.

The chain couples TRBV7-9 to TRBJ1-6; weak D call: TRBD1 (6 bases). V was pared by 2 bases and J by 0 bases, with 11 bases between. Looked up from germline, CDR1 is SEHNR and CDR2 is FQNEAQ (reference sequence). The length of the CDR3 is 17 residues. This chain's CDR3 is CASSLSQGRSYNSPLHF. The CDR3 bases are TGTGCCAGCAGCTTATCTCAGGGGCGCTCCTATAATTCACCCCTCCACTTT.

The V and J genes are TRBV3-1 (or the pseudogene TRBV3-2) and TRBJ2-3; tentatively, D is TRBD2 (5 bases). The germline V and J ends were trimmed by 1 base and 6 bases, with 8 bases remaining between them. CDR1 and CDR2 from the germline V gene are LGHDT and YNNKEL (reference sequence). This CDR3 spans 13 amino acids. The chain's CDR3 is CASSQARGDTQYF. Here the CDR3 DNA reads TGTGCCAGCAGCCAAGCACGAGGGGATACGCAGTATTTT.

V gene TRBV6-4 combines with J gene TRBJ1-4; D remains ambiguous. CDR1 is MRHNA and CDR2 is SNTAGT in the germline V gene. The CDR3 loop spans 15 amino acids. V was pared by 0 bases and J by 2 bases, with 7 bases between. CDR3: CASSDSADTNEKLFF. In DNA, the CDR3 is TGTGCCAGCAGTGACTCGGCAGATACTAATGAAAAACTGTTTTTT.

The chain combines TRBV11-1 with TRBJ1-5, with no clear D. V dropped 5 bases and J dropped 0 bases, with 5 bases sitting between them. Looked up from germline, CDR1 is SGHAT and CDR2 is FQDESV (reference sequence). This CDR3 contains 13 residues. The CDR3 sequence is CASSLYSNQPQHF. The CDR3 region has the DNA TGTGCCAGCAGCCTTTATAGCAATCAGCCCCAGCATTTT. Filled out from reference TRBV11-1 and TRBJ1-5, the complete variable domain reads EAEVAQSPRYKITEKSQAVAFWCDPISGHATLYWYRQILGQGPELLVQFQDESVVDDSQLPKDRFSAERLKGVDSTLKIQPAELGDSAMYLCASSLYSNQPQHFGDGTRLSIL.

The chain has TRBV19 and TRBJ1-5, with D tentatively TRBD1 (5 bases). This CDR3 is 16 amino acids long. V was clipped by 2 bases and J by 7 bases, with 18 bases between them. From germline, CDR1 is LNHDA and CDR2 SQIVND (reference sequence). The CDR3 loop is CASSIPGVVGGQPQHF. The CDR3 region has the DNA TGTGCCAGTAGTATACCGGGTGTGGTGGGGGGGCAGCCCCAGCATTTT.

J is TRBJ1-1 and V is TRBV27, with 7 bases lining up with TRBD1. J was trimmed by 3 bases and V by 5 bases; bases with no gene match: 6. This CDR3 has 14 amino acids. Germline loops: CDR1 MNHEY, CDR2 SMNVEV (reference sequence). The CDR3 DNA reads TGTGCCAGCAGTAGCTCCAGGGGGTACACTGAAGCTTTCTTT. Protein product: CASSSSRGYTEAFF.

V usage is TRBV28 and J usage is TRBJ1-5; 10 nucleotides line up with TRBD1. The germline gives CDR1 MDHEN, CDR2 SYDVKM. The CDR3 contains 15 residues. V gave up 4 bases and J gave up 2 bases; unmatched junction bases: 2. CDR3 loop: CASSSGTGGNQPQHF. DNA of the CDR3: TGTGCCAGCAGTTCCGGGACAGGGGGCAATCAGCCCCAGCATTTT.

J is TRBJ1-1 and V is TRBV7-3; D unresolved. Germline assignment: CDR1 SGHTA and CDR2 FQGTGA. V dropped 2 bases and J dropped 1 base, with 11 bases sitting between them. This CDR3 has 15 amino acids. The CDR3, as DNA: TGTGCCAGCAGCTTATACGGCACTAAGAACACTGAAGCTTTCTTT. As protein: CASSLYGTKNTEAFF.

This chain links TRBV18 with TRBJ2-3; D is perhaps TRBD2 (5 bases). The CDR3 runs 16 residues. V lost 0 bases and J 0 bases, leaving 10 bases between the germline ends. Germline CDR1 and CDR2: KGHSH and LQKENI. The CDR3 sequence is CASSPPGRASTDTQYF. CDR3 DNA sequence: TGTGCCAGCTCACCACCAGGGCGGGCAAGCACAGATACGCAGTATTTT.

The chain employs TRBV19 and TRBJ1-5, with 9 bases lining up with TRBD1. Germline V gene lookup returns CDR1 LNHDA and CDR2 SQIVND (reference sequence). The V and J ends lost 4 bases and 10 bases, in that order; junction bases with no gene match: 8. The CDR3 has 14 residues. CDR3: CASSTPGQGAPQHF. The CDR3 DNA follows: TGTGCCAGTAGTACCCCGGGACAGGGAGCACCCCAGCATTTT.